Included here is one TCR beta chain sequence, with context. The antigen is undetermined. This CDR3 contains 15 residues. The trim removed 6 bases at V and 6 bases at J, leaving 9 bases unmatched. From germline, CDR1 is MNHEY and CDR2 SMNVEV (reference sequence). This specimen belongs to a study of PD-1 blockade in mismatch repair-deficient tumors. Study in general: Patients had fewer than 15 mismatch repair-deficient cancer types and were previously treated and progressing.

Every patient had mismatch repair deficiency by PCR or immunohistochemistry. TCR sequencing covered a few patients who responded to pembrolizumab. The protocol was immunoSEQ multiplex PCR, while the TCRdb copy is restricted to in-frame clones and leaves out a portion. The table shows around 120,000 clones, with about nine tenths occurring only once. Study outcomes and limitations: After pembrolizumab, tumor-resident clones rose rapidly, then generally contracted before radiologic responses.

The V gene is TRBV27, the J gene TRBJ2-1, with 9 bases lining up with TRBD2. This specimen consisted of peripheral blood, obtained 70 to 73 weeks after starting pembrolizumab. The sequence was obtained from an adult with mismatch repair-deficient cancer. The CDR3 loop is CASSPQAGGGNEQFF. CDR3 bases: TGTGCCAGCAGCCCTCAGGCGGGAGGGGGCAATGAGCAGTTCTTC.